A selection of T cell receptor beta chains follows, all from one sample in a study of blood T cell repertoires in COVID-19. The data were produced by immunoSEQ multiplex PCR, yet TCRdb's version contains in-frame clones alone and is incomplete. The table shows over 45,000 clones, with roughly 87% occurring only once. The sequencing input was peripheral blood. Every receptor here comes from a man aged 55 to 70 with active COVID-19. Each CDR3 is given with its conserved first and last residue.

V gene	CDR3 protein
TRBV5-6	CASSLETGWYGYTF
TRBV29-1	CSVGAGGQGNYGYTF
TRBV30	CAWSKGAYSDTQYF
TRBV6-5	CASTPTGALSYEQYF
TRBV7-6	CASSLGQSGTKETQYF
TRBV9	CASSAGGTSAYNEQFF
TRBV5-3	CARRRSGQPYNSPLHF
TRBV4-1	CASSQMGGVAEQYF
TRBV7-2	CASSAGGTGHF
TRBV12-3/TRBV12-4	CASSSSGYSPLHF
TRBV18	CASSPLDLAGGTDTQYF
TRBV6-2/TRBV6-3	CASSYSGPNEQFF
TRBV11-2	CASSLGVGPGEAFF
TRBV7-9	CASSAKRDMKPYEQYF
TRBV3-1/TRBV3-2	CASRDINYGYTF
TRBV7-2	CASSQTRDRGFIGQETQYF
TRBV4-1	CASSHGRAANTGELFF
TRBV15	CATSSPWGEGTQYF
TRBV24-1	CATSDSGTGHYNEQFF
TRBV18	CASSPPRTARDTQYF
TRBV12-1	CASSSSDSGNQPQHF
TRBV18	CASSPGQGTQETQYF
TRBV5-1	CASSLEQGMINSPLHF
TRBV28	CASSRLTLRADQPQHF